These 29 T cell receptor beta chains share one sample of origin, sequenced in a study of beta chain features in type 1 diabetes. Their target antigens are unknown. Study conclusions and caveats: Moderate yet significant TCRB CDR3 shortening was seen in Type 1 diabetes patients in all four CD4+ subsets.

Investigators reverse transcribed all isolated RNA, so they sequenced expressed TCRB transcripts. Produced via immunoSEQ multiplex PCR; TCRdb's table is partial and in-frame only. The data hold around 690,000 clones, with around 11% observed a single time. The sequenced sample was naive CD4+ T cells from blood. These receptors were collected from a man aged 25 to 40 with type 1 diabetes.

This clone has more than one count but fewer than ten. The chain combines TRBV20-1 with TRBJ1-4; tentative D call: TRBD1 (6 bases). Germline V gene lookup returns CDR1 DFQATT and CDR2 SNEGSKA (reference sequence). The CDR3 is 11 amino acids. The CDR3: CGGQFNEKLFF. CDR3 sequence (DNA): TGCGGTGGACAGTTTAATGAAAAACTGTTTTTT.

The CDR3 DNA reads TGTGCCAGCAGTTTGGGGACAGGCCCGTTCGAGCAGTACTTC. This gives the protein CASSLGTGPFEQYF. The J gene is TRBJ2-7, the V gene TRBV27, with 8 bases matching TRBD1. Germline V CDR1 and CDR2: MNHEY, SMNVEV (reference sequence). The CDR3 sequence is 14 residues long. V gave up 3 bases and J gave up 6 bases; unmatched junction bases: 7.

This chain links TRBV16 with TRBJ1-2, with 8 positions matching TRBD1. Per the germline V gene, CDR1 is KGHSY and CDR2 is FQNENV. The CDR3 runs to 13 residues. The junction had 4 bases not matched to a gene; V was cut back by 4 bases and J by 6 bases. CDR3 DNA: TGTGCCAGCAGCCCCGGACAGGGAAATGGCTACACCTTC. This gives the protein CASSPGQGNGYTF.

This clone was counted between two and nine times. The chain couples TRBV2 to TRBJ2-2, with 7 bases matching TRBD2. The germline V gene encodes CDR1 SNHLY and CDR2 FYNNEI. V was pared by 3 bases and J by 7 bases, with 2 bases of the junction left unmatched. This CDR3 is built from 13 residues. The chain's CDR3 is CASSDPGGGELFF. The CDR3 bases are TGTGCCAGCAGTGATCCGGGAGGCGGGGAGCTGTTTTTT.

This clone was seen a handful of times. The chain uses TRBV6-6 and TRBJ2-7; no clear D. The V and J ends lost 5 bases and 2 bases respectively, with 13 bases between them. Looked up from germline, CDR1 is MNHNY and CDR2 is SVGAGI (reference sequence). This CDR3 has 14 residues. The CDR3 loop reads CASSPPGPTYEQYF. CDR3 nucleotides: TGTGCCAGCAGTCCCCCGGGCCCCACCTACGAGCAGTACTTC.

This clone was counted a few times. The rearrangement links TRBV6-5 to TRBJ2-5, with D uncertain. CDR1 is MNHEY and CDR2 is SVGAGI in the germline V gene. V was cut by 0 bases and J by 1 base, with 6 bases left in between. This CDR3 comprises 14 residues. Here the CDR3 reads CASSYSKGQETQYF. The DNA for the CDR3 is TGTGCCAGCAGTTACTCGAAGGGCCAAGAGACCCAGTACTTC.

This clone was counted a few times. This sequence joins TRBV11-2 and TRBJ2-1, with a weak D call TRBD2 (5 bases). CDR3 size: 18 residues. Trimming removed 0 bases at V and 1 base at J, with 16 bases between. Germline-derived CDR1 and CDR2 are SGHAT and FQNNGV. CDR3 nucleotide sequence: TGTGCCAGCAGCTTAGATGCGGGCTTCGCAGGATCCTACAATGAGCAGTTCTTC. Translation gives CASSLDAGFAGSYNEQFF.

The sample holds a few counts of this clone. The chain links TRBV19 to TRBJ1-2; TRBD1 might be the D (6 bases). Germline V gives CDR1 LNHDA, CDR2 SQIVND (reference sequence). Deletions cut 1 base from V and 6 bases from J, with 12 bases between. The CDR3 loop spans 14 amino acids. The CDR3 coding sequence is TGTGCCAGTAGTATAGCTGTGACAGGAGATGGCTACACCTTC. Residues: CASSIAVTGDGYTF.

The sample holds a few counts of this clone. CDR3 coding DNA: TGTGCCAGCAGCCAAGTCGGGTCAGATACGCAGTATTTT. As protein: CASSQVGSDTQYF. The chain carries TRBV16 and TRBJ2-3, with no clear D. The CDR3 runs to 13 residues. The ends were cut back, 2 bases at V and 4 bases at J, with 7 bases in the middle. The germline CDR1 and CDR2 sequences are KGHSY and FQNENV.

The V call is TRBV9, the J call TRBJ2-5; D is uncertain. Trimming removed 0 bases at V and 5 bases at J, with 14 bases between. Germline V gene sequence: CDR1 SGDLS, CDR2 YYNGEE. The CDR3 extends over 15 amino acids. Here the CDR3 DNA reads TGTGCCAGCAGCGTAGGTATAACTTCCCGGGAGACCCAGTACTTC. It encodes CASSVGITSRETQYF.

This clone was detected only a few times. This chain joins TRBV4-3 and TRBJ2-5, with D perhaps given as TRBD1 or TRBD2 (6 bases each). V was pared by 0 bases and J by 4 bases, with 12 bases between. The germline V gene encodes CDR1 LGHNA and CDR2 YSLEER. The CDR3 length is 15 residues. In nucleotides, the CDR3 is TGCGCCAGCAGCCAAGATATGGGGGGCGGAGAGACCCAGTACTTC. This sequence encodes CASSQDMGGGETQYF.

This clone showed up just a few times. The chain recombines TRBV2 with TRBJ2-2; a weak D match, TRBD2 (6 bases). Germline V CDR1 and CDR2: SNHLY, FYNNEI. The V end lost 8 bases, the J end lost 5 bases, and 15 bases lay between the germline ends. The CDR3 covers 14 residues. The CDR3 region has the DNA TGTGCCAGCGTTCCCGGCGCGGGGACCGGGGAGCTGTTTTTT. This translates into CASVPGAGTGELFF.

In DNA form, the CDR3 reads TGTGCCAGCAGTTTAATGGGGGGCGCAGAGACCGGGGAGCTGTTTTTT. Protein: CASSLMGGAETGELFF. The chain employs TRBV28 and TRBJ2-2; D is perhaps TRBD1 or TRBD2 (6 bases each). The V gene lost 2 bases and the J gene lost 5 bases, with 15 bases spanning the gap. Germline V gene sequence: CDR1 MDHEN, CDR2 SYDVKM. The CDR3 sequence is 16 residues long.

The chain couples TRBV21-1 to TRBJ2-2; the table names TRBD1, a call not compared with the DNA. TRBV21-1 is a listed pseudogene. The CDR3 totals 16 residues. CDR3 sequence: CASSNVKGENTGELFF. CDR3 DNA sequence: TGTGCCAGCAGCAATGTTAAAGGGGAAAACACCGGGGAGCTGTTTTTT.

This clone has a handful of counts. The rearrangement links TRBV7-2 to TRBJ1-2, with D maybe TRBD1 (5 bases). The CDR3 loop spans 13 amino acids. V was clipped by 9 bases and J by 2 bases, with 13 bases between them. The germline V gene has CDR1 SGHTA and CDR2 FQGNSA. In DNA, the CDR3 is TGTGCCAGTGCCGGGGGAGAGAACTATGGCTACACCTTC. Translating it yields CASAGGENYGYTF.

This rearrangement joins TRBV13 to TRBJ2-5; tentatively, D is TRBD1 (6 bases). With the DNA end fitting TRBJ2-7 better, the J assignment may be wrong. The CDR3 length is 16 residues. Germline V gene data show CDR1 as PRHDT and CDR2 as FYEKMQ (reference sequence). The CDR3 loop reads CASSLAPGRGTYEQYF. The CDR3 DNA sequence: TGTGCCAGCAGCTTAGCCCCCGGCAGGGGCACGTACGAGCAGTACTTC.

The chain recombines TRBV25-1 with TRBJ1-5, with D unclear. The V end was cut by 2 bases, the J end by 1 base, with 9 bases between. The germline V gene has CDR1 MGHDK and CDR2 SYGVNS. The CDR3 loop spans 15 amino acids. CDR3: CASSEGGVSNQPQHF. For the CDR3, the DNA is TGTGCCAGCAGTGAAGGTGGGGTGAGCAATCAGCCCCAGCATTTT.

This clone was counted only a few times. The gene calls are TRBV5-1 and TRBJ2-2, with 9 nucleotides matching TRBD1. The junction had 9 bases not matched to a gene; V was cut back by 6 bases and J by 0 bases. This CDR3 is 17 amino acids long. Germline loops: CDR1 SGHRS, CDR2 YFSETQ. CDR3 DNA: TGCGCCAGCAACCAGGGACAGGGACAAGCGAACACCGGGGAGCTGTTTTTT. It translates to CASNQGQGQANTGELFF.

The chain recombines TRBV5-1 with TRBJ2-5; D may match TRBD1 or TRBD2 (6 bases each). V gave up 0 bases and J gave up 3 bases, with 15 bases separating them. CDR1 is SGHRS and CDR2 is YFSETQ in the germline V gene. The CDR3 length is 16 residues. The CDR3 bases are TGCGCCAGCAGCTTGGGGCCACAGGGACTGGAAGAGACCCAGTACTTC. This gives the protein CASSLGPQGLEETQYF.

This clone was found a few times. This rearrangement joins TRBV29-1 to TRBJ2-3; either TRBD1 or TRBD2 may fit D (5 bases each). The CDR3 is 13 residues long. The germline gives CDR1 SQVTM, CDR2 ANQGSEA. Between the trimmed V and J ends, which lost 8 bases and 4 bases, there was a span of 16 bases. CDR3: CSTFEGSADTQYF. The CDR3 DNA follows: TGCAGCACATTCGAGGGGTCGGCAGATACGCAGTATTTT.

The rearrangement links TRBV7-9 to TRBJ1-4, with TRBD1 as a possible D gene (5 bases). The CDR3 is 16 residues long. Germline loops: CDR1 SEHNR, CDR2 FQNEAQ (reference sequence). Between the trimmed V and J ends, which lost 3 bases and 7 bases, there was a span of 18 bases. Here the CDR3 reads CASSFPVGQGTEKLFF. The CDR3 nucleotides read TGTGCCAGCAGCTTTCCAGTAGGCCAGGGTACTGAAAAACTGTTTTTT.

The J gene is TRBJ2-7, the V gene TRBV19; weak D call: TRBD1 (6 bases). V gave up 5 bases and J gave up 2 bases, with 16 bases separating them. The CDR3 length is 15 residues. Germline V gene lookup returns CDR1 LNHDA and CDR2 SQIVND (reference sequence). CDR3 in DNA: TGTGCCAGTAGTCAGCCCGGAGGACAGCCCTACGAGCAGTACTTC. It specifies CASSQPGGQPYEQYF. Filled out from reference TRBV19 and TRBJ2-7, the complete variable domain reads DGGITQSPKYLFRKEGQNVTLSCEQNLNHDAMYWYRQDPGQGLRLIYYSQIVNDFQKGDIAEGYSVSREKKESFPLTVTSAQKNPTAFYLCASSQPGGQPYEQYFGPGTRLTVT.

The J gene is TRBJ1-2, the V gene TRBV5-6, with 10 bases lining up with TRBD1. From germline, CDR1 is SGHDT and CDR2 YYEEEE. The CDR3 is 13 residues long. With V trimmed by 2 bases and J by 9 bases, 4 bases remained unmatched. CDR3 region: CASSFWGQGSYTF. CDR3 nucleotide sequence: TGTGCCAGCAGCTTTTGGGGACAGGGGAGCTACACCTTC.

The V call is TRBV6-5, the J call TRBJ1-2; 9 positions match TRBD1. This CDR3 spans 14 amino acids. The germline CDR1 and CDR2 sequences are MNHEY and SVGAGI. The ends lost 6 bases at V and 3 bases at J; junction bases unmatched: 5. The CDR3 region has the DNA TGTGCCAGCAGCAAACAGGGGGCGCACTATGGCTACACCTTC. It yields the protein CASSKQGAHYGYTF.

The rearrangement uses TRBV11-2 and TRBJ2-7, with TRBD2 as a possible D gene (5 bases). This CDR3 comprises 15 residues. In germline, CDR1 is SGHAT, CDR2 FQNNGV. With 0 bases removed from V and 12 bases from J, the gap between germline ends came to 21 bases. CDR3 sequence reads: CASSLETPSNEGRYF. Written as DNA, the CDR3 is TGTGCCAGCAGCTTAGAAACACCATCAAACGAGGGCAGGTACTTC.

To note about this clone: Other DNA variants within this sample encode the same CDR3. CDR3 in DNA: TGTGCCAGCAGCTTAGGGGGAAACACCATATATTTT. It is translated as CASSLGGNTIYF. This chain uses TRBV7-9 with TRBJ1-3; no reliable D call. The CDR3 is made up of 12 amino acids. The V gene lost 1 base and the J gene lost 4 bases, with 2 bases spanning the gap. The germline CDR1 and CDR2 sequences are SEHNR and FQNEAQ (reference sequence). Using reference TRBV7-9 and TRBJ1-3 for the parts outside the CDR3, the full variable domain is DTGVSQNPRHKITKRGQNVTFRCDPISEHNRLYWYRQTLGQGPEFLTYFQNEAQLEKSRLLSDRFSAERPKGSFSTLEIQRTEQGDSAMYLCASSLGGNTIYFGEGSWLTVV.

V and J are TRBV19 and TRBJ2-7; D might be TRBD1 (6 bases). The CDR3 spans 15 residues. The germline gives CDR1 LNHDA, CDR2 SQIVND (reference sequence). Trimming took 5 bases from V and 2 from J, leaving 16 bases between them. In nucleotides, the CDR3 is TGTGCCAGTAGTCCCACAGGGCCGGGGCCCTACGAGCAGTACTTC. Its translation: CASSPTGPGPYEQYF.

This clone was counted only a few times. The chain is built from TRBV29-1 and TRBJ2-1; D unclear. Trimming removed 7 bases at V and 2 bases at J, with 18 bases between. The CDR3 has 15 residues. Germline V lookup: CDR1 SQVTM, CDR2 ANQGSEA. Here the CDR3 DNA reads TGCAGCGGGAAAGCCTCTCGGAGTGCCTACAATGAGCAGTTCTTC. The encoded protein is CSGKASRSAYNEQFF.

This clone was observed a handful of times. The chain recombines TRBV27 with TRBJ1-1; the D is unclear. The CDR3 spans 15 residues. Germline lookup yields CDR1 MNHEY and CDR2 SMNVEV (reference sequence). V dropped 5 bases and J dropped 1 base, with 14 bases sitting between them. CDR3 amino acids: CASSPIGLRNTEAFF. CDR3 nucleotide sequence: TGTGCCAGCAGTCCCATCGGACTCCGGAACACTGAAGCTTTCTTT.